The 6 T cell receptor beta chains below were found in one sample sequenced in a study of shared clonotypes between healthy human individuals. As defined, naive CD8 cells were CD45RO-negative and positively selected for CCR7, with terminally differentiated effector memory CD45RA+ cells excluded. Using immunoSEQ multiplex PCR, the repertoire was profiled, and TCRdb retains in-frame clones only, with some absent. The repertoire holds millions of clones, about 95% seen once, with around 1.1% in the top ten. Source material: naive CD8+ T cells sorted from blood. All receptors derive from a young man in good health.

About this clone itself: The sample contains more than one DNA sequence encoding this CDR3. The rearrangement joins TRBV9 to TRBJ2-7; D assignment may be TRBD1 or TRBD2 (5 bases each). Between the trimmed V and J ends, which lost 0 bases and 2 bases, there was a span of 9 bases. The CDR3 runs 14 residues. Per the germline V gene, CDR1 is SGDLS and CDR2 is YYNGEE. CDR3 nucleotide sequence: TGTGCCAGCAGCGTAGGGGGGAGTGCCTACGAGCAGTACTTC. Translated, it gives CASSVGGSAYEQYF.

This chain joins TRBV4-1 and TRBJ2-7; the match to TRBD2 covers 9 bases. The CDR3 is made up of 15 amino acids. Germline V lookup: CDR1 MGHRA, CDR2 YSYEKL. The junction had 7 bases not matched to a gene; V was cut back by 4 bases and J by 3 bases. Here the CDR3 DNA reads TGCGCCAGCAGCCCACCCGGAGCGGGAGGCTACGAGCAGTACTTC. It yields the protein CASSPPGAGGYEQYF.

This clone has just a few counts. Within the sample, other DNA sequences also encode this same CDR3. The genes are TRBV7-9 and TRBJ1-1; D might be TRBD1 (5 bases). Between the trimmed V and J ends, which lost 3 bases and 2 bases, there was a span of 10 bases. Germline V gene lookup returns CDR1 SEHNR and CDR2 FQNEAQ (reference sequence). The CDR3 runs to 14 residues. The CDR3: CASSLGGLNTEAFF. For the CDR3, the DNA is TGTGCCAGCAGCTTGGGGGGGTTAAACACTGAAGCTTTCTTT.

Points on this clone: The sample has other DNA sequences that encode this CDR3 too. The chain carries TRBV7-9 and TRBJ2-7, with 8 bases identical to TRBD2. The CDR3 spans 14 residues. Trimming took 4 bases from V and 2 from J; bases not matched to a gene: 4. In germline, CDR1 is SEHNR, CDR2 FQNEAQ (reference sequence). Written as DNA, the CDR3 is TGTGCCAGCAGCTCCCCCGGGAGGGCCTACGAGCAGTACTTC. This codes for CASSSPGRAYEQYF.

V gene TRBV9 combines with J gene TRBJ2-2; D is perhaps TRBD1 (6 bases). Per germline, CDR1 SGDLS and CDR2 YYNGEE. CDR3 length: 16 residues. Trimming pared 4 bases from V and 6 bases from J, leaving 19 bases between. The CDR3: CASSPLWDINAGELFF. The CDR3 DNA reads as TGTGCCAGCAGCCCCTTATGGGACATTAACGCCGGGGAGCTGTTTTTT.

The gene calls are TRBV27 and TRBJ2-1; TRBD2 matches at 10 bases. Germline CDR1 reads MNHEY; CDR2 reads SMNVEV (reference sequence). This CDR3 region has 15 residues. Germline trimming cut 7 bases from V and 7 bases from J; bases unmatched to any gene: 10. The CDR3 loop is CASKPLAGVENEQFF. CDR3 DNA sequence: TGTGCCAGCAAGCCGCTAGCGGGGGTGGAAAATGAGCAGTTCTTC.